This T cell receptor beta chain comes out of a study of blood T cell repertoires in COVID-19. The overall study: T cells, B-cell-depleted T cells, or PBMCs provided the cDNA or gDNA that served as material.

Sequencing used immunoSEQ multiplex PCR; TCRdb keeps in-frame clones, though not all of them. The profile covers some 330,000 clones, with under 85% appearing a single time and approximately 4.7% taken by the ten largest. This CDR3 region has 16 residues. The V gene's germline CDR1 is KGHSH and CDR2 LQKENI. V was clipped by 1 base and J by 8 bases; unmatched bases: 3. Sample: PBMCs or T cells enriched from blood (not recorded which). The chain combines TRBV18 with TRBJ1-6, with TRBD1 matching 12 bases. This TCR was sampled from a woman aged 45 to 65 who had recovered from COVID-19. CDR3 sequence: CASSPRGTGGDSPLHF. In nucleotides, the CDR3 is TGTGCCAGCTCACCACGGGGGACAGGGGGCGATTCACCCCTCCACTTT.